This T cell receptor beta chain was profiled in a study of cytomegalovirus exposure and HLA in healthy donors. Study observations and caveats: Near-uniform donor sequencing depth was presumed by presence/absence analyses.

13 Jbeta primers and 60 Vbeta primers were used for the PCR. Here immunoSEQ multiplex PCR was the method, and the copy in TCRdb shows in-frame clones only, minus some. The data show fewer than 200,000 clones, about 83% seen once. This CDR3 region has 13 residues. V lost 4 bases to trimming and J lost 12 bases, with 18 bases between them. Germline V gene data show CDR1 as SGHDN and CDR2 as FVKESK. Comments on this clone: What it binds is unknown.

This TCR derives from a man aged 40-55 years in good health and CMV-seropositive. This sequence joins TRBV14 and TRBJ1-1, with a possible D match to TRBD1 (6 bases). The specimen sequenced was PBMCs. The CDR3 here is CASSLTGLRGPFF. Written as DNA, the CDR3 is TGTGCCAGCAGCCTAACAGGGCTTAGGGGACCTTTCTTT.